A single TCR beta chain is shown here with its context. Antigen: not known. The primer mix had 60 Vbeta and 13 Jbeta primers. Here immunoSEQ multiplex PCR was the method, and the copy in TCRdb shows in-frame clones only, minus some. The sample consists of over 250,000 clones, around two thirds of them appearing once. This sample stems from a study of cytomegalovirus exposure and HLA in healthy donors. Study-level information: Ancestry clustering placed roughly four fifths of 300 to 400 genotyped donors in the Caucasian-associated cluster. Points from the study as a whole: The study found most TCR sequences rare, yet found some public TCRs in many donors.

Trimming took 5 bases from V and 7 from J; bases not matched to a gene: 12. The CDR3 runs to 18 residues. The germline CDR1 and CDR2 sequences are SGHVS and FNYEAQ. The sequence was obtained from a female donor in good health and CMV-seronegative. The chain combines TRBV7-6 with TRBJ2-1; the match to TRBD2 covers 15 bases. Source material: PBMCs. The CDR3 is CASSPQTGLAGGGNEQFF. The CDR3 region has the DNA TGTGCCAGCAGCCCCCAAACGGGACTAGCGGGAGGAGGGAATGAGCAGTTCTTC. The variable domain in full, with the rest retrieved from reference TRBV7-6 and TRBJ2-1, is GAGVSQSPRYKVTKRGQDVALRCDPISGHVSLYWYRQALGQGPEFLTYFNYEAQQDKSGLPNDRFSAERPEGSISTLTIQRTEQRDSAMYRCASSPQTGLAGGGNEQFFGPGTRLTVL.